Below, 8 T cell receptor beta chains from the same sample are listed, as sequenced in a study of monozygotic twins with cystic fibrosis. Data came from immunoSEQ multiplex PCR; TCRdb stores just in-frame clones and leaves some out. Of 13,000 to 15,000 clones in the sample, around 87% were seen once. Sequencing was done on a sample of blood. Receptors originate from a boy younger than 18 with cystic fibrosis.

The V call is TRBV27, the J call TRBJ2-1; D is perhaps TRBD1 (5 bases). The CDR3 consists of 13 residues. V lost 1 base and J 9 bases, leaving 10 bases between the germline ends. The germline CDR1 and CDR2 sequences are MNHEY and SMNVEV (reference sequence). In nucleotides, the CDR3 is TGTGCCAGCAGTTTATTAGGGGCCTCTGAGCAGTTCTTC. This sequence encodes CASSLLGASEQFF.

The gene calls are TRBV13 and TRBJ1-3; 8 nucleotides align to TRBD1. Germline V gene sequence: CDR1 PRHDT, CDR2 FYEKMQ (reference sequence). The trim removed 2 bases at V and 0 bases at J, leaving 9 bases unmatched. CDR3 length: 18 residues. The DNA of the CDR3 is TGTGCCAGCAGCTTACAGGGGGCTAGGGGCGGCTCTGGAAACACCATATATTTT. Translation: CASSLQGARGGSGNTIYF. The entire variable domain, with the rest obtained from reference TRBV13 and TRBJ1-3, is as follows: AAGVIQSPRHLIKEKRETATLKCYPIPRHDTVYWYQQGPGQDPQFLISFYEKMQSDKGSIPDRFSAQQFSDYHSELNMSSLELGDSALYFCASSLQGARGGSGNTIYFGEGSWLTVV.

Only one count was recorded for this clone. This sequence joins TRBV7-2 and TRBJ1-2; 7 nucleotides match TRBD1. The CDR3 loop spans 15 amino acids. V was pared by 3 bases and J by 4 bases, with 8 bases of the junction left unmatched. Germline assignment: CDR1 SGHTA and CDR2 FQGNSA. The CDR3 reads CASSLTFAGGYGYTF. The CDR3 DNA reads TGTGCCAGCAGCTTGACCTTTGCAGGGGGCTATGGCTACACCTTC.

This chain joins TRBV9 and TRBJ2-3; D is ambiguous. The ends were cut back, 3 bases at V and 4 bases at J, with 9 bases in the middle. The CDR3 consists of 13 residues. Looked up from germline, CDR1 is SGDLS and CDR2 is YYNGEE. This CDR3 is CASSAGTPDTQYF. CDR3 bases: TGTGCCAGCAGCGCAGGCACCCCAGATACGCAGTATTTT.

CDR3 coding DNA: TGTGCCAGCAGCCAAGTAGAGAACACTGAAGCTTTCTTT. Amino acid sequence: CASSQVENTEAFF. The rearrangement uses TRBV4-2 and TRBJ1-1, with D uncertain. Germline loops: CDR1 LGHNA, CDR2 YNFKEQ. This CDR3 contains 13 residues. Trimming left V 1 base short and J 1 base short, with 4 bases between.

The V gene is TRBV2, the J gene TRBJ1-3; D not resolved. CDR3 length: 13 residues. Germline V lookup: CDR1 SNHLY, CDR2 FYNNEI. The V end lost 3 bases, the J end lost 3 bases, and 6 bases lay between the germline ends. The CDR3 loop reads CASSETLGNTIYF. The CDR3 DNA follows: TGTGCCAGCAGTGAGACCCTTGGAAACACCATATATTTT.

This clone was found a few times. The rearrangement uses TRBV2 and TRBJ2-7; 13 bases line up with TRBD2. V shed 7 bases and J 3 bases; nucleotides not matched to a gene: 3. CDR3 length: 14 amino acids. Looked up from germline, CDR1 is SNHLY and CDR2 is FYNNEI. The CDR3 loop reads CASNGLAGVYEQYF. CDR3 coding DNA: TGTGCCAGCAATGGACTAGCGGGAGTCTACGAGCAGTACTTC.

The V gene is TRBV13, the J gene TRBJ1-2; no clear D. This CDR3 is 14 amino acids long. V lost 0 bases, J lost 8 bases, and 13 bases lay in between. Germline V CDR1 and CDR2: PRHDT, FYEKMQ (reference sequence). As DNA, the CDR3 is TGTGCCAGCAGCTTAGGGGGGTCCAGACGCGGCTACACCTTC. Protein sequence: CASSLGGSRRGYTF.